The entry below gives a single T cell receptor beta chain sequence along with its context. The specificity of this receptor is unknown. Base qualities were left out, and no much larger clone turns up one base away. The source of the sample is a study of blood T cell repertoires in COVID-19 (dated by TCRdb to the early 2020s). General notes on the study: Collaborator samples came from the United States, Italy and Spain and covered acute and convalescent phases of COVID-19. Deeply sampled blood TCRbeta repertoires from subjects exposed to, actively infected with, or recovered from COVID-19 were included in the dataset. Samples came from the ongoing ImmuneRACE study (first 160 participants) plus 1,254 subjects from 6 global collaborators. Sample metadata almost always included a de-identified subject ID, COVID-19 status, age in years and sex. The repertoires were released in a freely available public database meant as a resource for research on the immune response to SARS-CoV-2. Where available, HLA class I and class II types were obtained from metadata supplied by the sample provider rather than from assay-based typing. The prospective study material was composed of cDNA or gDNA derived from T cells, B-cell-depleted T cells, or PBMCs.

The collaborating institutions used their own protocols to collect whole blood in K2EDTA tubes. Collaborator samples were shipped for TCRbeta analysis as frozen whole blood, isolated PBMCs, or DNA extracted from either sample type. CDR1 MNHNY and CDR2 SVGAGI are derived from the germline V gene (reference sequence). The CDR3 starts with the cysteine, ends with the phenylalanine, and has 13 residues. Here the CDR3 DNA is all that survives: 39 bases in frame from base 1. Trimming takes 7 bases from V and 4 bases from J, and the germline ends sit 13 bases apart. The immunoSEQ Assay, a bias-controlled multiplex PCR, was used to amplify TCRbeta CDR3 regions from genomic DNA. Under the source paper's analysis protocol: Within the assay, amplification of reference gene primers was used to estimate how many nucleated cells each sample contained. Sequence reads were collapsed and filtered to measure the absolute abundance of every unique TCRbeta CDR3 rearrangement. For each sample, productive Simpson clonality was calculated as the square root of Simpson's diversity index across productive rearrangements. TCRdb obtained this table from immuneACCESS and retained in-frame rearrangements with V and J assigned. These tables miss some clones; where compared with another copy, unresolved V genes account for less than half of the shortfall, and the remainder is unexplained. That table gives V, J and clone size, and the DNA gave D and trimming. The sample includes around 110,000 clones, with almost 85% observed a single time. The ten biggest clones cover 7% to 9.5% of the sample.

On the study overall, not on this receptor specifically: The amount of clinical and demographic metadata varied by source and participant and was provided uncurated.

Sequencing was carried out using peripheral blood. The sequence came from a man aged 65 to 85 with active or convalescent COVID-19. The chain links TRBV6-6 with TRBJ1-1; perhaps TRBD1 is the D gene, with 5 bases matching. The DNA sequence is given as TGTGCCAGCACCCAGGGCCGAAGCACTGAAGCTTTCTTT. Its translation reads: CASTQGRSTEAFF.